In its sample, the clone carrying this T cell receptor (beta chain) was seen many times. Its target is not known. CDR1 KGHSH and CDR2 LQKENI come from the germline V gene. This CDR3 is 15 amino acids long. V lost 4 bases and J lost 7; bases outside the gene matches: 6. This specimen comes from a study of early T cells in non-severe SARS-CoV-2 infection. Turning to the study itself: Alpha and beta chains were unpaired, from unsorted whole-blood bulk RNA. Study observations and caveats: Reliance on VDJdb matching favored anti-spike CD8 responses; private and CD4 specificities were missed.

As part of library construction, unique molecular identifiers were attached to individual cDNA molecules. TCRdb re-called the 5' RACE reads through MiXCR, storing one row per CDR3 protein. Found here are 70,000 to 85,000 distinct CDR3 sequences, 9% to 15% of them singletons; the top ten hold about 3.9%. The clonotype was recovered from an adult who was a healthcare worker with PCR-confirmed SARS-CoV-2 infection or an uninfected control (not recorded which). Sequencing was performed on whole blood. This sequence joins TRBV18 and TRBJ1-6, with 8 nucleotides matching TRBD1. CDR3 region: CASSLDRGGNSPLHF. CDR3 in DNA: TGTGCCAGCTCACTCGACAGGGGTGGAAATTCACCCCTCCACTTT.